Listed below are T cell receptor beta chains from one sample, sequenced in a study of glioma-infiltrating T cells. MiXCR, applied by TCRdb to the multiplex PCR reads, yields one record per CDR3 protein. The repertoire holds over 130,000 distinct CDR3 sequences, with roughly two fifths as singletons. Sequenced input: glioma tissue, nonneoplastic brain tissue, or PBMCs (not recorded which). The receptors here all came from a human donor with low-grade glioma or glioblastoma, undergoing nonglioma brain surgery, or in good health (not recorded which). The CDR3 runs from the conserved cysteine through the conserved F or W. The D gene is left open where the match is weak. Only some rows state a clone size, as once, few, many or a class for expanded clones.

cdr3_aa | cdr3_nt | v_call | clone_size | j_call | d_call
CASSYRQGGSPLHF | TGTGCCAGCTCGTATCGACAGGGTGGTTCACCCCTCCACTTT | TRBV6-1 | . | TRBJ1-6 | TRBD1
CASSAHDRATLLHEQYF | TGTGCCAGCAGTGCCCATGACAGGGCTACCCTTCTCCACGAGCAGTACTTC | TRBV6-1 | . | TRBJ2-7 | TRBD1
CSATWQITDTQYF | TGCAGTGCTACTTGGCAGATCACAGATACGCAGTATTTT | TRBV20-1 | many | TRBJ2-3 | .
CASSRTGQNTEAFF | TGTGCCAGCAGTCGTACAGGGCAGAACACTGAAGCTTTCTTT | TRBV6-1 | . | TRBJ1-1 | .
CASKQAGYEQYF | TGTGCCAGCAAACAGGCGGGCTACGAGCAGTACTTC | TRBV28 | few | TRBJ2-7 | .
CASRTDTAFYNEQFF | TGTGCCAGCAGAACCGACACAGCCTTCTACAATGAGCAGTTCTTC | TRBV6-1 | . | TRBJ2-1 | .
CASSEKLDTDTQYF | TGCGCCAGCAGTGAAAAGCTCGACACAGATACGCAGTATTTT | TRBV10-1 | . | TRBJ2-3 | .
CASRTGTAFSYEQYF | TGTGCCAGCAGGACCGGGACAGCTTTTTCCTACGAGCAGTACTTC | TRBV27 | . | TRBJ2-7 | TRBD1
CASSFAGGYLNEQFF | TGTGCCAGCAGCTTCGCGGGGGGGTATCTCAATGAGCAGTTCTTC | TRBV6-1 | . | TRBJ2-1 | TRBD2
CASSSFGGGEQPQHF | TGTGCCAGCAGCTCATTTGGGGGAGGGGAGCAGCCCCAGCATTTT | TRBV28 | . | TRBJ1-5 | .
CASSKGQGAGYTF | TGTGCCAGCAGTAAAGGACAGGGGGCTGGCTACACCTTC | TRBV6-1 | few | TRBJ1-2 | TRBD1
CASSSTGGHTQYF | TGTGCCAGCAGTTCGACAGGGGGTCATACGCAGTATTTT | TRBV27 | few | TRBJ2-3 | TRBD1
CAISEPSQTGSYEQYF | TGTGCCATCAGTGAGCCGAGTCAGACAGGGTCATACGAGCAGTACTTC | TRBV10-3 | . | TRBJ2-7 | TRBD1
CASSATLDSPLHF | TGCGCCAGCAGTGCGACGCTTGATTCACCCCTCCACTTT | TRBV10-1 | . | TRBJ1-6 | .
CASSLDLAASYNEQYF | TGTGCCAGCAGTTTAGATCTAGCGGCATCCTACAATGAGCAGTACTTC | TRBV27 | . | TRBJ2-7 | TRBD2
CASSPGGSYNQPQHF | TGTGCCAGCAGCCCCGGGGGGTCCTACAATCAGCCCCAGCATTTT | TRBV7-2 | once | TRBJ1-5 | .
CAISQGLAGGPDEQYF | TGTGCCATCAGTCAAGGACTAGCGGGAGGGCCCGACGAGCAGTACTTC | TRBV6-1 | . | TRBJ2-7 | TRBD2
CASSPGTPAQETQYF | TGTGCCAGCAGCCCCGGGACTCCGGCTCAAGAGACCCAGTACTTC | TRBV6-2/TRBV6-3 | few | TRBJ2-5 | .
CSARGVLEFNYGYTF | TGCAGTGCTAGAGGAGTCCTGGAGTTTAACTATGGCTACACCTTC | TRBV20-1 | . | TRBJ1-2 | .
CASIDRGWYEQYF | TGTGCCAGTATTGACAGGGGGTGGTACGAGCAGTACTTC | TRBV6-5 | . | TRBJ2-7 | TRBD1
CSARGLRLGRTEYF | TGCAGTGCTAGAGGCCTAAGGCTTGGTCGGACGGAGTATTTT | TRBV20-1 | . | TRBJ2-3 | .
CASSYSRQGAGYEQYF | TGTGCCAGCAGTTACTCGCGTCAGGGGGCGGGATACGAGCAGTACTTC | TRBV6-5 | . | TRBJ2-7 | TRBD1
CASSPGLSQETQYF | TGTGCCAGCTCACCTGGGCTTAGCCAAGAGACCCAGTACTTC | TRBV18 | . | TRBJ2-5 | .
CSARTGYQPQHF | TGCAGTGCTAGAACAGGATATCAGCCCCAGCATTTT | TRBV20-1 | few | TRBJ1-5 | .
CASRGTGTGDNEQFF | TGTGCCAGCAGGGGTACCGGGACAGGGGACAATGAGCAGTTCTTC | TRBV28 | . | TRBJ2-1 | TRBD1
CSAPVDTGDTQYF | TGCAGTGCTCCGGTGGATACGGGAGATACGCAGTATTTT | TRBV20-1 | . | TRBJ2-3 | .
CASSQARQAHYEQYF | TGTGCCAGCAGCCAAGCCCGACAGGCGCACTACGAGCAGTACTTC | TRBV4-2 | . | TRBJ2-7 | .
CASSRLAEQYNEQFF | TGTGCCAGCAGTCGCCTAGCGGAGCAATACAATGAGCAGTTCTTC | TRBV28 | . | TRBJ2-1 | TRBD2
CASSRDRGLTYEQYF | TGTGCCAGCAGCAGGGACAGGGGGTTGACCTACGAGCAGTACTTC | TRBV6-1 | . | TRBJ2-7 | TRBD1
CASSLKVGGMNSPLHF | TGTGCCAGCAGCCTCAAGGTGGGGGGAATGAATTCACCCCTCCACTTT | TRBV5-4 | . | TRBJ1-6 | .
CASSPRLSRDGYTF | TGTGCCAGCAGTCCGCGGCTGTCCCGCGATGGCTACACCTTC | TRBV27 | few | TRBJ1-2 | .
CASSPGTSGYEQYF | TGTGCCAGTAGTCCGGGGACTAGCGGTTACGAGCAGTACTTC | TRBV19 | . | TRBJ2-7 | TRBD2
CATGQGQNTEAFF | TGTGCCACGGGACAGGGCCAGAACACTGAAGCTTTCTTT | TRBV10-2 | . | TRBJ1-1 | TRBD1
CASSIRETQYF | TGTGCCAGTAGTATCCGAGAGACCCAGTACTTC | TRBV19 | . | TRBJ2-5 | .
CSARVPGTDYEQYF | TGCAGTGCTAGAGTTCCTGGGACAGATTACGAGCAGTACTTC | TRBV20-1 | . | TRBJ2-7 | TRBD1
CSVRQATYEQYF | TGCAGCGTTCGACAGGCTACCTACGAGCAGTACTTC | TRBV29-1 | . | TRBJ2-7 | .
CASSQEGDNQPQHF | TGCGCCAGCAGCCAAGAAGGCGACAATCAGCCCCAGCATTTT | TRBV4-1 | . | TRBJ1-5 | .
CASSVAGIDEQFF | TGTGCCAGCAGTGTAGCGGGGATCGATGAGCAGTTCTTC | TRBV6-1 | many | TRBJ2-1 | TRBD2
CASSYSGTGYEQYF | TGTGCCAGCAGTTACTCGGGGACAGGCTACGAGCAGTACTTC | TRBV6-2/TRBV6-3 | few | TRBJ2-7 | TRBD1
CASSFRAPNTEAFF | TGTGCCAGCAGTTTCAGGGCACCTAACACTGAAGCTTTCTTT | TRBV27 | many | TRBJ1-1 | .
CASSPSAGDSYNEQFF | TGTGCCAGCAGTCCTTCAGCGGGAGACTCCTACAATGAGCAGTTCTTC | TRBV27 | . | TRBJ2-1 | TRBD2
CASSQTPLGVGDYNEQFF | TGCGCCAGCAGCCAAACCCCCCTTGGTGTCGGGGACTACAATGAGCAGTTCTTC | TRBV4-1 | once | TRBJ2-1 | .
CASSAGNYGYTF | TGTGCCAGCAGTGCGGGGAACTATGGCTACACCTTC | TRBV25-1 | many | TRBJ1-2 | .
CAISESVGTDYGYTF | TGTGCCATCAGTGAATCCGTCGGGACAGACTATGGCTACACCTTC | TRBV10-3 | . | TRBJ1-2 | TRBD1
CASRLMRGQNYGYTF | TGTGCCAGCAGGTTAATGAGGGGACAGAACTATGGCTACACCTTC | TRBV7-2 | . | TRBJ1-2 | TRBD1
CSVGRDRGWNSYNEQFF | TGCAGCGTGGGACGGGACAGGGGGTGGAACTCCTACAATGAGCAGTTCTTC | TRBV29-1 | few | TRBJ2-1 | TRBD1
CASSVGTYEQYF | TGTGCCAGCAGCGTCGGTACCTACGAGCAGTACTTC | TRBV6-2/TRBV6-3 | . | TRBJ2-7 | .
CASSPRWSNQPQHF | TGTGCCAGCAGCCCAAGGTGGAGCAATCAGCCCCAGCATTTT | TRBV7-8 | once | TRBJ1-5 | .
CASRQGPHEQYF | TGTGCCAGCAGGCAGGGGCCCCACGAGCAGTACTTC | TRBV11-1 | . | TRBJ2-7 | .